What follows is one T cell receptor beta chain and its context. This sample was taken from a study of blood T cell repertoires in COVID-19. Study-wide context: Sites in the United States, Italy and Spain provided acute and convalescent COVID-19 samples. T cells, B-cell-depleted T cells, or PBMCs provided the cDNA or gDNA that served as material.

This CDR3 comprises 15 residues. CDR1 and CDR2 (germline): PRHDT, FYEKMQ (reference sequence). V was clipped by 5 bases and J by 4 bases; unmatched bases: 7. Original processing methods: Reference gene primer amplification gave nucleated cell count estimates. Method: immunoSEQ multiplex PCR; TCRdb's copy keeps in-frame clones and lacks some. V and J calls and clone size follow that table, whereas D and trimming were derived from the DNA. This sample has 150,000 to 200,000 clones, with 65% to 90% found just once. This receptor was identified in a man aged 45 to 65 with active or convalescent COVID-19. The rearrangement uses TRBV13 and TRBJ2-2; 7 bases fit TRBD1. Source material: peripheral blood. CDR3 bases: TGTGCCAGCAGCCCCCACAGGGGCGGCACCGGGGAGCTGTTTTTT. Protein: CASSPHRGGTGELFF.